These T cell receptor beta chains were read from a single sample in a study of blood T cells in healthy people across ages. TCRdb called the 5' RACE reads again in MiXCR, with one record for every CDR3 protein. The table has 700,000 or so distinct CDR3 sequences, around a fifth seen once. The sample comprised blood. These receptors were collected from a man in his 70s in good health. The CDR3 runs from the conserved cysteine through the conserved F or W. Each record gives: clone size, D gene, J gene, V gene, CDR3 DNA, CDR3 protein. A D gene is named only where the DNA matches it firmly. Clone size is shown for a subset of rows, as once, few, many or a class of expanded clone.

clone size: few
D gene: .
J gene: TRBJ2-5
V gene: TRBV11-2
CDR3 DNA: TGTGCCAGCAGCCGGAGGACTCCTTCAGACCAAGAGACCCAGTACTTC
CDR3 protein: CASSRRTPSDQETQYF

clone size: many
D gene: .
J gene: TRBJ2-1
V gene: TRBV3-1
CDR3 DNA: TGTGCCAGCAGCCAAGCAGCGGTTAATGAGCAGTTCTTC
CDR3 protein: CASSQAAVNEQFF

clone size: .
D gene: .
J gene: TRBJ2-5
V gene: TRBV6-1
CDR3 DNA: TGTGCCAGCACCGAATTCGTGAGGGAACAAGAGACCCAGTACTTC
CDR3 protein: CASTEFVREQETQYF

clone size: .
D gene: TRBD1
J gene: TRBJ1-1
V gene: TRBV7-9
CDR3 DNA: TGTGCCAGCAGCAAGAGGGACAGGGGGCGCGGGGCTGAAGCTTTCTTT
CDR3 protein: CASSKRDRGRGAEAFF

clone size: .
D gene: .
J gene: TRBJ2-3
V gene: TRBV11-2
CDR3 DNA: TGTGCCAGCAGCTTAGCCCCGGGGATCCACACAGATACGCAGTATTTT
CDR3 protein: CASSLAPGIHTDTQYF

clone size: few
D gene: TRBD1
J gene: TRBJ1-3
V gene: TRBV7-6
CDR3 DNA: TGTGCCAGCAGCCTCTCTACAGGGGCTGGAAACACCATATATTTT
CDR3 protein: CASSLSTGAGNTIYF

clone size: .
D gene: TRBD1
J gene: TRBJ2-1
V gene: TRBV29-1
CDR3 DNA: TGCAGCGTTGCGCCGGGACAGCCCTACAATGAGCAGTTCTTC
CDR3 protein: CSVAPGQPYNEQFF

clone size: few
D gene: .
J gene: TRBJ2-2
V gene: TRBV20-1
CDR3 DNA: TGCAGTGCTAGAGATAACGGGGTGAAAGCGGCCGGGGAGCTGTTTTTT
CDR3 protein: CSARDNGVKAAGELFF

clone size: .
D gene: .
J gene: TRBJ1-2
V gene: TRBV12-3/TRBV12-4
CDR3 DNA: TGTGCCAGCAGTTTCTGGAGACACCCTAAGGGGAACTATGGCTACACCTTC
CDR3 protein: CASSFWRHPKGNYGYTF

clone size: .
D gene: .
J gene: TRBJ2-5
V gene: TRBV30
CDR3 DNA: TGTGCCTGGAGCAACATGGGGGACGGGACCCAGTACTTC
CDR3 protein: CAWSNMGDGTQYF

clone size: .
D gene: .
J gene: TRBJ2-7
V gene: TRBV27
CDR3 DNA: TGTGCCAGCAGTATCAGGGACGGCTACGAGCAGTACTTC
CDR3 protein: CASSIRDGYEQYF

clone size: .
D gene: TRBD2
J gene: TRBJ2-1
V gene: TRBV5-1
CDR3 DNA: TGCGCCAGCAGCTTGCTAGCGGGGACTCGCGGCCATGAGCAGTTCTTC
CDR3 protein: CASSLLAGTRGHEQFF

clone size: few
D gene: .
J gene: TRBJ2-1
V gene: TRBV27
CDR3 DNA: TGTGCCAGCAGTTCCTCGACCTACAATGAGCAGTTCTTC
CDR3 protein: CASSSSTYNEQFF

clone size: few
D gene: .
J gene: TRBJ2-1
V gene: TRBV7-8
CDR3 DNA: TGTGCCAGCAGCGGGCCCTCCTACAATGAGCAGTTCTTC
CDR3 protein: CASSGPSYNEQFF

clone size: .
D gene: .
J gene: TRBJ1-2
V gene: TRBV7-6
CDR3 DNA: TGTGCCAGCAGCTTAGCGCGGGGGGCGCGCGACTATGGCTACACCTTC
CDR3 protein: CASSLARGARDYGYTF

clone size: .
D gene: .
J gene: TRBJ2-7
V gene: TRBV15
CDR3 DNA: TGTGCCACCAGCAGAGATTCCTTCAGGGCGTACTACGAGCAGTACTTC
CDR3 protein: CATSRDSFRAYYEQYF

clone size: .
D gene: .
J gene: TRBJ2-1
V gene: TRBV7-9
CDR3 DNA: TGTGCCAGCACCCTCTCCCTTTTGGGTGAGCAGTTCTTC
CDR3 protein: CASTLSLLGEQFF

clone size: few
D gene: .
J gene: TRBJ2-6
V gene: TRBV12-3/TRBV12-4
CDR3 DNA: TGTGCCAGCGGGGGACTTTTCCGGACAGGTATTCTCTCTGGGGCCAACGTCCTGACTTTC
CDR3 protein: CASGGLFRTGILSGANVLTF

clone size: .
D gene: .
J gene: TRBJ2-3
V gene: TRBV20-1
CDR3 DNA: TGCAGTGCTAGTCAGCAGCTAGATACGCAGTATTTT
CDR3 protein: CSASQQLDTQYF

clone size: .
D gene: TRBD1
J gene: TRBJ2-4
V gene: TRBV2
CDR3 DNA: TGTGCCAGCAGTCGACAGGGAAACATTCAGTACTTC
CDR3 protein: CASSRQGNIQYF

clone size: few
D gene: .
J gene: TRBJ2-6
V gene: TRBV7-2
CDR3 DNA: TGTGCCAGCAGCCCCCAGATCTCTGGGGCCAACGTCCTGACTTTC
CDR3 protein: CASSPQISGANVLTF

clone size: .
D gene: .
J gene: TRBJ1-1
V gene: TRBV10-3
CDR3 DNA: TGTGCCATCAGTGTACAGCAGAACACTGAAGCTTTCTTT
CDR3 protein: CAISVQQNTEAFF

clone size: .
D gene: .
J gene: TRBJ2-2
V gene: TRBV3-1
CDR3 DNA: TGTGCCAGCAGCCCTTGGCCCCCGGCTGACACCGGGGAGCTGTTTTTT
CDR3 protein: CASSPWPPADTGELFF

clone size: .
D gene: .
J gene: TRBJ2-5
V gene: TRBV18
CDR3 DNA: TGTGCCAGCTCACCACCGGAGGGTAGAGAGACCCAGTACTTC
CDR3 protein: CASSPPEGRETQYF

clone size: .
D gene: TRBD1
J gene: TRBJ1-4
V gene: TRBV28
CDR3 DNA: TGTGCCAGCAGTTCCCCGGGACAGTATGAAAAACTGTTTTTT
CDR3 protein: CASSSPGQYEKLFF

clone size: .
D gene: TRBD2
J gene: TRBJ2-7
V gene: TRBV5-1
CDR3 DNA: TGCGCCAGCAGCTTCACCGGGACTAGCGGGGGGACCTCCTACGAGCAGTACTTC
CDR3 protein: CASSFTGTSGGTSYEQYF

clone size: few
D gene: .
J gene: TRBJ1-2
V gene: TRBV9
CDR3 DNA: TGTGCCAGCAGCGCCTCGGGGGATTACTATGGCTACACCTTC
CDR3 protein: CASSASGDYYGYTF

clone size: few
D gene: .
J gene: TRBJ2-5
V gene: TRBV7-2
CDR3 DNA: TGTGCCGGCAGCTTCGGGCAGAAAGAGACCCAGTACTTC
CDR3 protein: CAGSFGQKETQYF

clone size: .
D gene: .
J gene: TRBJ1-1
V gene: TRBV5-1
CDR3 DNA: TGCGCCAGCAGCTTGGTGGTTGGGGGGAACACTGAAGCTTTCTTT
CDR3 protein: CASSLVVGGNTEAFF

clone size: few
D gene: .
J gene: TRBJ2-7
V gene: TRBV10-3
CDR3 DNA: TGTGCCATCAGTGACCCACTCAGGGGTGACGAGCAGTACTTC
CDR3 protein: CAISDPLRGDEQYF

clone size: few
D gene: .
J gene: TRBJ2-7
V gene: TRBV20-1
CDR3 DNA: TGCAGTGCTCAAGGCTACGAGCAGTACTTC
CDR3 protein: CSAQGYEQYF

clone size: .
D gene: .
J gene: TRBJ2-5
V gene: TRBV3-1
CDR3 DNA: TGTGCCAGCAGCCACCTAGCGCTACAAGAGACCCAGTACTTC
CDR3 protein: CASSHLALQETQYF

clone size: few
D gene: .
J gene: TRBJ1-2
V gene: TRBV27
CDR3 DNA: TGTGCCAGCAGGGCGACACCTAATAACTATGGCTACACCTTC
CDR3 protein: CASRATPNNYGYTF

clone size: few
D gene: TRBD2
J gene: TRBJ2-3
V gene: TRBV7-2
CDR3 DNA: TGTGCCAGCAGCTTATTACCGGGGGGTATGACAGATACGCAGTATTTT
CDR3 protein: CASSLLPGGMTDTQYF

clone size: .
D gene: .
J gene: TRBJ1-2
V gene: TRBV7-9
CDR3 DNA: TGTGCCAGCAGCTTAGACCTAACAGGTGGCTACACCTTC
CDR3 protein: CASSLDLTGGYTF

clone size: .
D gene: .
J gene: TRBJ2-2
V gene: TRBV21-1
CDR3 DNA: TGTGCCAGCAGCAAAGAGACAGGATCGGTGTTTTTT
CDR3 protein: CASSKETGSVFF

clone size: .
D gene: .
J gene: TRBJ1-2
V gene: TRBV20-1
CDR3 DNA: TGCAGTGCCCGTAGGGGTCTGGTAGGCTACACCTTC
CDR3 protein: CSARRGLVGYTF

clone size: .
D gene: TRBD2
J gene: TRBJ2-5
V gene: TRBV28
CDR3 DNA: TGTGCCAGCAGTTCGATAGCGGGAGTCAGGGAGACCCAGTACTTC
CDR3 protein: CASSSIAGVRETQYF

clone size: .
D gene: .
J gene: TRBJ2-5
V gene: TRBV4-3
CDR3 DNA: TGCGCCAGCAGCCAAGTTTGGCGGGACAAGACCCAGTACTTC
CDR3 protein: CASSQVWRDKTQYF

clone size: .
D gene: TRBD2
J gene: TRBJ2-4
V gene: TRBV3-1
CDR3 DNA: TGTGCCAGCAGCCAAGTTTTTCTAGCGGGGGGTCGGAGGGACATTCAGTACTTC
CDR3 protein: CASSQVFLAGGRRDIQYF

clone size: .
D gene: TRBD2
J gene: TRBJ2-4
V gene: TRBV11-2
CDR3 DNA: TGTGCCAGCAGCTCGACCGGGACTAGCGGAAAAAACATTCAGTACTTC
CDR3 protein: CASSSTGTSGKNIQYF

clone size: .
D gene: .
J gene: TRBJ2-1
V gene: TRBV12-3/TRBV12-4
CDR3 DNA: TGTGCCAGCAGTTCAGTCCTCGAGCAGTTCTTC
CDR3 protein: CASSSVLEQFF

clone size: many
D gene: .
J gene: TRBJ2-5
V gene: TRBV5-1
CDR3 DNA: TGCGCCAGCAGCTTGTCAGCGGCGGTGGGAGAGACCCAGTACTTC
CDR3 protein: CASSLSAAVGETQYF

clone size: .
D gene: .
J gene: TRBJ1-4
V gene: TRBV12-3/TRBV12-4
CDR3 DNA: TGTGCCAGCACCCTGGGGGGGCTGAGGAATGAAAAACTGTTTTTT
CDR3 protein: CASTLGGLRNEKLFF

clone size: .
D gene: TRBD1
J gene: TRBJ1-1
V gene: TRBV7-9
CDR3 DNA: TGTGCCAGCAGCCATGCGACAGGGGTTCGGACTGAAGCTTTCTTT
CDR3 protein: CASSHATGVRTEAFF

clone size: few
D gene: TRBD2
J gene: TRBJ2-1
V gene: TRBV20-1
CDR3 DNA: TGCAGTGCTAGGAACCCTCTAGCGGGGAATGAGCAGTTCTTC
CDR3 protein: CSARNPLAGNEQFF

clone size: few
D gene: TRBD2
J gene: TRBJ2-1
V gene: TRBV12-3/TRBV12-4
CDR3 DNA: TGTGCCAGCAGCCCCACTAGCGGGGTGTTTGATGAGCAGTTCTTC
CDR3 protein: CASSPTSGVFDEQFF

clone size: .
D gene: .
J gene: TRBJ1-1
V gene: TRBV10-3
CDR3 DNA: TGTGCCATCAGTGATCAGGGACTAAACACTGAAGCTTTCTTT
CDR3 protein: CAISDQGLNTEAFF

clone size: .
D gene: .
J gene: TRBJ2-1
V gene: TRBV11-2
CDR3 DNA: TGTGCCAGCAGCTTCCCGGCCAGGCCAACCTCCTACAATGAGCAGTTCTTC
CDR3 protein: CASSFPARPTSYNEQFF